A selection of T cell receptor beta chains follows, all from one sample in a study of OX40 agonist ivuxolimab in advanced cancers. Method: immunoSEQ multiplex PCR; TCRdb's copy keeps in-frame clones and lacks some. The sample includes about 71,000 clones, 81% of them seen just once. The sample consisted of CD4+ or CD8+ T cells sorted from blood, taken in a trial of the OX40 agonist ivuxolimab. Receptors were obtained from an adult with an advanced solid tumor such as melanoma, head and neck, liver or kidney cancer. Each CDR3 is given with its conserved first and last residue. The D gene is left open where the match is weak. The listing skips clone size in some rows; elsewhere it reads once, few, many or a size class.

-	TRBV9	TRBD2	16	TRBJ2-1	TGTGCCAGCAGCGTAGGATGGACTAGCGGGTCCGATGAGCAGTTCTTC	CASSVGWTSGSDEQFF
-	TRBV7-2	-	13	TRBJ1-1	TGTGCCAGCAGCTTCGCCGAGAACACTGAAGCTTTCTTT	CASSFAENTEAFF
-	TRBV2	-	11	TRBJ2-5	TGTGCCAGCAGCCAGCAAGAGACCCAGTACTTC	CASSQQETQYF
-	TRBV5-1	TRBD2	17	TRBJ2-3	TGCGCCAGCAGCTTGGATCCTAGCGGGGAATTCACAGATACGCAGTATTTT	CASSLDPSGEFTDTQYF
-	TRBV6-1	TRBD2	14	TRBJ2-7	TGTGCCAGCAGTGTCGAGCGGGGGGAGGGGGAGCAGTACTTC	CASSVERGEGEQYF
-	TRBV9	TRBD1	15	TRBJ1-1	TGTGCCAGCAGCGTGCGGGGACAGGGGGACACTGAAGCTTTCTTT	CASSVRGQGDTEAFF
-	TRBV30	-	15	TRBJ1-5	TGTGCCTGGAGTGTACCTTGGGGGGGGGATCAGCCCCAGCATTTT	CAWSVPWGGDQPQHF
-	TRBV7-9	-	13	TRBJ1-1	TGTGCCAGCAGCTTTACAGGGAACACTGAAGCTTTCTTT	CASSFTGNTEAFF
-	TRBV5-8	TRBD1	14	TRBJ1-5	TGTGCCAGCAGCTGGACAGGGTACAATCAGCCCCAGCATTTT	CASSWTGYNQPQHF
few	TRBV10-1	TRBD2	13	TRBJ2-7	TGCGCCAGCAGTGGACTAGCGGGAGACGAGCAGTACTTC	CASSGLAGDEQYF
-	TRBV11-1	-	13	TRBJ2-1	TGTGCCAGCAGCTTATTGGGGGGAAATGAGCAGTTCTTC	CASSLLGGNEQFF
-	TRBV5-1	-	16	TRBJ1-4	TGCGCCAGCAGCGATCAGGGATCCAACCGAATCGGAAAACTGTTTTTT	CASSDQGSNRIGKLFF
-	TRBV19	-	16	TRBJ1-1	TGTGCCAGTAGTTCATGGGAGGGCCTTACCGGCACTGAAGCTTTCTTT	CASSSWEGLTGTEAFF
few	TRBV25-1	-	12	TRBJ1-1	TGTGCCAGCAGTGAGGGGGTGACTGAAGCTTTCTTT	CASSEGVTEAFF
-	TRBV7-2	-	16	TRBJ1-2	TGTGCCAGCAGCTTAGAGGCGTCTGGGGGCGCCTATGGCTACACCTTC	CASSLEASGGAYGYTF
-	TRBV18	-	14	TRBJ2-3	TGTGCCAGCTCACCATTCAGGGGGGCAGATACGCAGTATTTT	CASSPFRGADTQYF
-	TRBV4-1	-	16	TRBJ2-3	TGCGCCAGCAGCCAAGAGGGACCTCCTAGCACAGATACGCAGTATTTT	CASSQEGPPSTDTQYF
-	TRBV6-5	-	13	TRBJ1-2	TGTGCCAGCAGTTCCCTCCAGGGAAGGGGCTACACCTTC	CASSSLQGRGYTF
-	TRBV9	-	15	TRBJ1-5	TGTGCCAGCAGCGTAACCCCAGGCAGTGATCAGCCCCAGCATTTT	CASSVTPGSDQPQHF
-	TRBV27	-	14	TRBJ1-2	TGTGCCAGCAGTTTTGGTGGACAGCCCTATGGCTACACCTTC	CASSFGGQPYGYTF
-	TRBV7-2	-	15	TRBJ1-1	TGTGCCAGCAGCTTATCCCCGGCGGGGAACACTGAAGCTTTCTTT	CASSLSPAGNTEAFF
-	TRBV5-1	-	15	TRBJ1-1	TGCGCCAGCAGTTTCCAGGGGCAACCGAACACTGAAGCTTTCTTT	CASSFQGQPNTEAFF
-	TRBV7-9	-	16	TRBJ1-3	TGTGCCAGATCGGGAGGCAGCTCCTTCTCTGGAAACACCATATATTTT	CARSGGSSFSGNTIYF
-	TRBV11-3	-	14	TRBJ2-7	TGTGCCAGCAGCTTCGGGACACTAGGCTACGAGCAGTACTTC	CASSFGTLGYEQYF
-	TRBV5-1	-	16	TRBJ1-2	TGCGCCAGCAGGGAATCGGCGGGGGCTGGAAACTATGGCTACACCTTC	CASRESAGAGNYGYTF
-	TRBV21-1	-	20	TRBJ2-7	TGTGCCAGCAGCAACCCCAAGGTGTGTGAGGGAGTTAATAAGTCCTACGAGCAGTACTTC	CASSNPKVCEGVNKSYEQYF
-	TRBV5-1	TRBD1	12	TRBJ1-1	TGCGCCAGCAACGACAGGGGACTTGAAGCTTTCTTT	CASNDRGLEAFF